One and the same sample provided the 3 T cell receptor beta chains below, sequenced in a study of identical twins. TCRdb re-analysed the 5' RACE reads in MiXCR, keeping a single row per CDR3 protein. The table records hundreds of thousands of distinct CDR3 sequences, 18% of them present only once. These data also formed part of another study, on T cells expressing NK-cell markers.

Sequenced sample: PBMCs. The receptors were sampled from a young woman in good health.

This clonotype was seen a few times. The chain links TRBV20-1 to TRBJ2-7; TRBD1 or TRBD2 may be the D gene (5 bases each). The CDR3 extends over 13 amino acids. Germline-derived CDR1 and CDR2 are DFQATT and SNEGSKA (reference sequence). The V end lost 2 bases, the J end lost 3 bases, and 11 bases lay between the germline ends. CDR3 DNA sequence: TGCAGTGCTAGACTCCCTGGGGGCTACGAGCAGTACTTC. Its translation: CSARLPGGYEQYF.

In this sample, this clonotype turned up a few times. This chain links TRBV18 with TRBJ1-2; D is unclear. Trimming pared 2 bases from V and 4 bases from J, leaving 11 bases between. The CDR3 contains 14 residues. CDR1 and CDR2 from the germline V gene are KGHSH and LQKENI. The CDR3 DNA sequence: TGTGCCAGCTCACCATATCCGGACGGCTATGGCTACACCTTC. It translates to CASSPYPDGYGYTF.

V usage is TRBV18 and J usage is TRBJ2-1; D call uncertain. With 3 bases removed from V and 9 bases from J, the gap between germline ends came to 9 bases. Germline V gene lookup returns CDR1 KGHSH and CDR2 LQKENI. This CDR3 spans 12 amino acids. As DNA, the CDR3 is TGTGCCAGCTCACCCGTGGCAGGTGAGCAGTTCTTC. Translation gives CASSPVAGEQFF.